Below are 19 T cell receptor beta chains sequenced from a single sample in a study of T cells in Graves' hyperthyroidism and ophthalmopathy. TCR beta CDR3 regions were amplified from RNA transcripts. RT-PCR in the first round (using the HTBI primer set) targeted the TCR CDR3. MiXCR, applied by TCRdb to the multiplex PCR reads, yields one record per CDR3 protein. The table lists about 280,000 distinct CDR3 sequences, less than 30% of them singletons. The sample consisted of blood. All receptors come from a middle-aged man with Graves' hyperthyroidism that later progressed to Graves' ophthalmopathy.

This clonotype was recorded at least ten times. The chain carries TRBV7-2 and TRBJ2-7; 10 bases match TRBD1. This CDR3 contains 18 residues. The V segment lost 2 bases and the J segment 2 bases; nucleotides outside the gene matches: 12. The germline V gene has CDR1 SGHTA and CDR2 FQGNSA. CDR3 coding DNA: TGTGCCAGCAGCTTAAAGTGGTCGGGACAGGGGCGAGCCTACGAGCAGTACTTC. Its protein is CASSLKWSGQGRAYEQYF.

This clonotype has at least ten counts. V and J are TRBV5-1 and TRBJ2-5, with 7 bases fitting TRBD1. CDR1 is SGHRS, CDR2 YFSETQ, per germline. With V trimmed by 5 bases and J by 0 bases, 1 base remained unmatched. CDR3 length equals 13 residues. The CDR3 nucleotides are TGCGCCAGCAGGGGACAGAACCAAGAGACCCAGTACTTC. This gives the protein CASRGQNQETQYF.

This clonotype was recorded once. The chain is built from TRBV29-1 and TRBJ2-4; 9 bases line up with TRBD1. Germline V CDR1 and CDR2: SQVTM, ANQGSEA. Trimming cost V 7 bases and J 0 bases; bases outside gene matches: 4. CDR3 size: 14 residues. The CDR3 spells CSGTGGSAKNIQYF. CDR3 nucleotide sequence: TGCAGCGGCACAGGGGGCTCAGCCAAAAACATTCAGTACTTC.

This clonotype was observed at least ten times. The chain employs TRBV12-3 or TRBV12-4 and TRBJ1-2, with D unresolved. The CDR3 covers 12 residues. V lost 7 bases and J 9 bases, leaving 15 bases between the germline ends. The CDR3 DNA follows: TGTGCCAGCAACCGAGCTATGGAGCGCTACACCTTC. As protein: CASNRAMERYTF.

At least ten counts were recorded for this clonotype. V usage is TRBV6-2 or TRBV6-3 and J usage is TRBJ2-7; D gene unclear. This CDR3 comprises 14 residues. Between the trimmed V and J ends, which lost 7 bases and 2 bases, there was a span of 15 bases. CDR1 is MNHEY, CDR2 SVGEGT, per germline. CDR3 sequence (DNA): TGTGCCAGCAATGAGGCAAGGGCCCCCTACGAGCAGTACTTC. Translation: CASNEARAPYEQYF.

The CDR3 nucleotides read TGTGCCAGCAGCCGACAGGGGGTCGGTCAGCCCCAGCATTTT. Encoded protein: CASSRQGVGQPQHF. This rearrangement joins TRBV12-3 or TRBV12-4 to TRBJ1-5, with TRBD1 matching 9 bases. J lost 6 bases, V lost 6 bases, and 6 bases had no gene match. The CDR3 sequence is 14 residues long.

This clonotype occurred a few times. This chain links TRBV2 with TRBJ2-7, with 8 bases fitting TRBD2. J was trimmed by 4 bases and V by 6 bases; bases with no gene match: 11. The CDR3 length is 15 residues. CDR1 SNHLY and CDR2 FYNNEI come from the germline V gene. CDR3 loop: CASRETGLEAYEQYF. The DNA of the CDR3 is TGTGCCAGCAGGGAGACGGGACTAGAGGCATACGAGCAGTACTTC.

CDR3 region: CSASLGAYEQYF. In DNA form, the CDR3 reads TGCAGTGCTAGTTTAGGGGCGTACGAGCAGTACTTC. This chain joins TRBV20-1 and TRBJ2-7; weak D call: TRBD1 (5 bases). Germline V gene sequence: CDR1 DFQATT, CDR2 SNEGSKA (reference sequence). This CDR3 has 12 amino acids. V was trimmed by 3 bases and J by 4 bases, leaving 10 bases between them.

This clonotype was picked up many times. J is TRBJ1-5 and V is TRBV12-3 or TRBV12-4; the D gene is possibly TRBD1 (6 bases). CDR3 length: 17 residues. Trimming pared 1 base from V and 6 bases from J, leaving 19 bases between. The CDR3 sequence is CASSLGVRRRGPQPQHF. CDR3 bases: TGTGCCAGCAGTTTAGGTGTACGCCGCCGGGGGCCTCAGCCCCAGCATTTT.

This clonotype has a count of ten or more. The genes are TRBV29-1 and TRBJ2-5; 7 bases align to TRBD2. This CDR3 comprises 13 residues. Germline trimming cut 7 bases from V and 1 base from J; bases unmatched to any gene: 6. From germline, CDR1 is SQVTM and CDR2 ANQGSEA. The CDR3 DNA is TGCAGCGGACGAACTAGCGCCCAAGAGACCCAGTACTTC. Translating it yields CSGRTSAQETQYF.

This clonotype was detected many times. In DNA, the CDR3 is TGTGCCAGCAGTTTATACGGACTGTACACCGGGGAGCTGTTTTTT. Its protein product is CASSLYGLYTGELFF. The J gene is TRBJ2-2, the V gene TRBV28, with a weak D call TRBD2 (5 bases). The germline CDR1 and CDR2 sequences are MDHEN and SYDVKM. CDR3 size: 15 residues. V shed 1 base and J shed 3 bases, with 9 bases lying between them.

This clonotype was detected many times. The chain has TRBV19 and TRBJ1-2, with 7 bases identical to TRBD1. Unmatched junction bases numbered 5, after V lost 3 bases and J lost 7 bases. Per the germline V gene, CDR1 is LNHDA and CDR2 is SQIVND (reference sequence). CDR3 size: 13 residues. CDR3 in amino acids: CASSIEGASGYTF. The CDR3 region has the DNA TGTGCCAGTAGTATTGAGGGGGCTAGTGGCTACACCTTC.

The rearrangement uses TRBV12-3 or TRBV12-4 and TRBJ1-1, with TRBD1 identical over 11 bases. The V gene end was trimmed by 7 bases and the J gene end by 3 bases; junction bases not matched to a gene: 7. This CDR3 comprises 15 residues. CDR3 protein: CASTSRTGGHTEAFF. CDR3 in DNA: TGTGCCAGCACCTCTCGGACAGGGGGCCACACTGAAGCTTTCTTT.

The chain joins TRBV7-8 to TRBJ1-2; perhaps TRBD1 as D (5 bases). The CDR3 has 13 residues. The germline CDR1 and CDR2 sequences are SGHVS and FQNEAQ. V was clipped by 5 bases and J by 8 bases, with 15 bases between them. The CDR3 DNA follows: TGTGCCAGCAGCGCTCACGAGGGGCCGGGCTACACCTTC. Encoded protein: CASSAHEGPGYTF.

The chain joins TRBV6-5 to TRBJ1-6, with TRBD1 matching 11 bases. The germline CDR1 and CDR2 sequences are MNHEY and SVGAGI. With 2 bases clipped from V and 5 bases from J, the junction kept 11 bases outside the gene matches. CDR3 length equals 19 residues. The chain's CDR3 is CASSYAGRGTGGNNSPLHF. CDR3 in DNA: TGTGCCAGCAGTTACGCCGGGAGAGGGACAGGGGGTAATAATTCACCCCTCCACTTT.

The sample holds many counts of this clonotype. This chain joins TRBV12-3 or TRBV12-4 and TRBJ1-1; the D gene is possibly TRBD1 (5 bases). Deletions cut 5 bases from V and 3 bases from J, with 16 bases between. The CDR3 spans 15 residues. The CDR3 is CASSPNPLGDTEAFF. CDR3 DNA sequence: TGTGCCAGCAGTCCCAATCCCCTGGGGGACACTGAAGCTTTCTTT.

This chain joins TRBV5-1 and TRBJ1-1; D might be TRBD1 (6 bases). Germline CDR1 and CDR2: SGHRS and YFSETQ. This CDR3 has 16 amino acids. Trimming removed 4 bases from V and 1 base from J, with 17 bases in between. The chain's CDR3 is CASSINGDKPNTEAFF. CDR3 DNA: TGCGCCAGCAGCATAAACGGGGACAAACCGAACACTGAAGCTTTCTTT.

This clonotype was recorded many times. The chain has TRBV20-1 and TRBJ1-5, with a weak D call TRBD1 (5 bases). Per germline, CDR1 DFQATT and CDR2 SNEGSKA (reference sequence). This CDR3 contains 14 residues. The V and J ends lost 3 bases and 7 bases respectively, with 16 bases between them. CDR3 coding DNA: TGCAGTGCTAGTGAATATCTGGGGACCCAGCCCCAGCATTTT. The encoded protein is CSASEYLGTQPQHF.

This clonotype was recorded at least ten times. The V gene is TRBV18, the J gene TRBJ2-7; 8 bases align to TRBD2. The trim removed 2 bases at V and 2 bases at J, leaving 2 bases unmatched. Germline CDR1 KGHSH, CDR2 LQKENI. This CDR3 has 14 amino acids. The CDR3 loop is CASSPTSGPYEQYF. DNA of the CDR3: TGTGCCAGCTCACCAACTAGCGGACCCTACGAGCAGTACTTC.